The 27 T cell receptor beta chains below were found in one sample sequenced in a study of blood T cell repertoires in COVID-19. Some clones are missing from TCRdb's copy, which holds only in-frame ones; the method was immunoSEQ multiplex PCR. The table records some 180,000 clones, almost 90% of them present only once. Specimen: peripheral blood. Source of these receptors: a man aged 50 or older with acute or convalescent COVID-19.

The chain joins TRBV14 to TRBJ1-1; D is undetermined. Germline assignment: CDR1 SGHDN and CDR2 FVKESK. V lost 4 bases and J 5 bases, leaving 14 bases between the germline ends. The CDR3 sequence is 14 residues long. The CDR3 protein is CASSRRERGTEAFF. The CDR3 nucleotides are TGTGCCAGCAGCCGACGGGAGAGAGGGACTGAAGCTTTCTTT.

J is TRBJ2-6 and V is TRBV19; D perhaps matches TRBD2 (6 bases). The CDR3 is made up of 16 amino acids. Germline CDR1 and CDR2: LNHDA and SQIVND (reference sequence). Trimming shortened V by 8 bases and J by 0 bases, and 14 bases separated the two germline ends. The CDR3 here is CASRQEGSSGANVLTF. The CDR3 region has the DNA TGTGCCAGTCGCCAGGAGGGGAGCTCTGGGGCCAACGTCCTGACTTTC.

As concerns this clone: Other DNA sequences in the sample encode the same CDR3. This sequence joins TRBV18 and TRBJ2-5; D is perhaps TRBD1 (6 bases). The CDR3 contains 13 residues. Germline V gene lookup returns CDR1 KGHSH and CDR2 LQKENI. Trimming left V 2 bases short and J 3 bases short, with 7 bases between. The DNA of the CDR3 is TGTGCCAGCTCACCAGGACAGAAAGAGACCCAGTACTTC. Translation: CASSPGQKETQYF.

The rearrangement joins TRBV28 to TRBJ2-5, with TRBD1 matching over 8 bases. This CDR3 region has 12 residues. Germline lookup yields CDR1 MDHEN and CDR2 SYDVKM. V lost 6 bases to trimming and J lost 5 bases; unmatched junction nucleotides: 2. CDR3 sequence: CASRQGGETQYF. The CDR3 DNA follows: TGTGCCAGCAGACAGGGGGGCGAGACCCAGTACTTC. Looking up the rest from reference TRBV28 and TRBJ2-5 gives the full variable domain: DVKVTQSSRYLVKRTGEKVFLECVQDMDHENMFWYRQDPGLGLRLIYFSYDVKMKEKGDIPEGYSVSREKKERFSLILESASTNQTSMYLCASRQGGETQYFGPGTRLLVL.

The chain couples TRBV3-1 (or the pseudogene TRBV3-2) to TRBJ2-2; 9 bases are a match to TRBD2. Germline V gene data show CDR1 as LGHDT and CDR2 as YNNKEL (reference sequence). V lost 4 bases to trimming and J lost 6 bases; unmatched junction nucleotides: 3. There are 14 residues in the CDR3. Here the CDR3 DNA reads TGTGCCAGCAGCCTAGCGGGAGAGGCCGGGGAGCTGTTTTTT. Protein sequence: CASSLAGEAGELFF.

The rearrangement uses TRBV7-2 and TRBJ1-3, with D unresolved. Germline lookup yields CDR1 SGHTA and CDR2 FQGNSA. The CDR3 covers 15 residues. The V end was cut by 7 bases, the J end by 1 base, with 14 bases between. CDR3 in amino acids: CASTGGLGSGNTIYF. In nucleotides, the CDR3 is TGTGCCAGCACAGGAGGGCTCGGGTCTGGAAACACCATATATTTT.

The J gene is TRBJ2-5, the V gene TRBV15; 8 bases are a match to TRBD2. The CDR3 totals 19 residues. Germline lookup yields CDR1 LNHNV and CDR2 YYDKDF (reference sequence). With V trimmed by 3 bases and J by 2 bases, 17 bases remained unmatched. In DNA form, the CDR3 reads TGTGCCACCAGCAGCCCCCGGCGGCTAGCGGGTGCCCTACAAGAGACCCAGTACTTC. This gives the protein CATSSPRRLAGALQETQYF.

This clone was detected only once. This chain links TRBV10-1 with TRBJ2-4, with a weak D call TRBD2 (6 bases). The CDR3 loop spans 13 amino acids. Looked up from germline, CDR1 is WNHNN and CDR2 is SYGVQD (reference sequence). The ends were cut back, 5 bases at V and 9 bases at J, with 14 bases in the middle. The CDR3 loop is CASSQGLGSIQYF. The CDR3 DNA is TGCGCCAGCAGTCAGGGACTGGGGAGCATTCAGTACTTC.

The chain couples TRBV9 to TRBJ2-2; a weak D match, TRBD2 (7 bases). The germline CDR1 and CDR2 sequences are SGDLS and YYNGEE. V was shortened by 3 bases and J by 4 bases, with 16 bases between the two germline ends. CDR3 length: 16 amino acids. CDR3 region: CASSATTGRGTGELFF. In nucleotides, the CDR3 is TGTGCCAGCAGCGCCACCACAGGGAGGGGCACCGGGGAGCTGTTTTTT.

The J gene is TRBJ2-3, the V gene TRBV7-9; 11 nucleotides agree with TRBD1. Losses at the gene ends were 5 bases for V and 6 bases for J; bases not matched to a gene: 7. Germline lookup yields CDR1 SEHNR and CDR2 FQNEAQ (reference sequence). The CDR3 runs to 15 residues. CDR3 residues: CASSPDRGRVDTQYF. In nucleotides, the CDR3 is TGTGCCAGCAGCCCGGACAGGGGGCGCGTGGATACGCAGTATTTT. The full variable domain, in which reference TRBV7-9 and TRBJ2-3 provide the parts outside the CDR3, is DTGVSQNPRHKITKRGQNVTFRCDPISEHNRLYWYRQTLGQGPEFLTYFQNEAQLEKSRLLSDRFSAERPKGSFSTLEIQRTEQGDSAMYLCASSPDRGRVDTQYFGPGTRLTVL.

The V gene is TRBV29-1, the J gene TRBJ1-4; 10 bases line up with TRBD1. Trimming at V came to 6 bases and at J to 4 bases, leaving 8 bases not matched to a gene. The CDR3 length is 15 residues. Germline CDR1 SQVTM, CDR2 ANQGSEA. The CDR3 DNA follows: TGCAGCGTGAGGGTTGGGACAGGGGTTAATGAAAAACTGTTTTTT. Translating gives CSVRVGTGVNEKLFF.

The gene calls are TRBV6-6 and TRBJ1-1, with no clear D. This CDR3 is built from 14 residues. The V and J ends lost 0 bases and 2 bases respectively, with 7 bases between them. CDR1 and CDR2 from the germline V gene are MNHNY and SVGAGI (reference sequence). CDR3 DNA: TGTGCCAGCAGTTACTCGGGCAGCAACACTGAAGCTTTCTTT. This sequence encodes CASSYSGSNTEAFF.

This chain joins TRBV20-1 and TRBJ1-2, with no clear D. CDR3 length equals 11 residues. Trimming removed 5 bases at V and 1 base at J, with 5 bases between. Germline values: CDR1 DFQATT, CDR2 SNEGSKA (reference sequence). The CDR3 is CSAPVNYGYTF. The DNA of the CDR3 is TGCAGTGCTCCAGTTAACTATGGCTACACCTTC.

This chain uses TRBV9 with TRBJ2-1, with TRBD2 matching 13 bases. The germline V gene has CDR1 SGDLS and CDR2 YYNGEE. The trim removed 3 bases at V and 9 bases at J, leaving 3 bases unmatched. The CDR3 covers 14 residues. DNA for the CDR3: TGTGCCAGCAGCGGACTAGCGGGAGGTCTTGAGCAGTTCTTC. Its protein product is CASSGLAGGLEQFF.

V usage is TRBV6-5 and J usage is TRBJ2-5; 10 nucleotides agree with TRBD1. After removal of 5 bases from V and 5 bases from J, the junction contained 8 bases not matched to a gene. Germline assignment: CDR1 MNHEY and CDR2 SVGAGI. CDR3 length: 15 residues. The CDR3 here is CASSTPGQGYETQYF. For the CDR3, the DNA is TGTGCCAGCAGTACCCCGGGACAGGGGTATGAGACCCAGTACTTC.

This clone came up once. V usage is TRBV7-3 and J usage is TRBJ1-1; tentatively, D is TRBD1 (5 bases). This CDR3 has 14 residues. Trimming took 1 base from V and 1 from J, leaving 7 bases between them. In germline, CDR1 is SGHTA, CDR2 FQGTGA. CDR3 coding DNA: TGTGCCAGCAGCTTAATAACAGGGAACACTGAAGCTTTCTTT. Its translation: CASSLITGNTEAFF.

The chain joins TRBV14 to TRBJ2-1; D perhaps matches TRBD1 (6 bases). The CDR3 runs to 18 residues. Trimming left V 1 base short and J 1 base short, with 17 bases between. CDR1 is SGHDN, CDR2 FVKESK, per germline. The CDR3 protein is CASSQGVKGRGSYNEQFF. The DNA of the CDR3 is TGTGCCAGCAGCCAAGGGGTAAAGGGAAGGGGGTCCTACAATGAGCAGTTCTTC.

The chain employs TRBV30 and TRBJ1-3; 7 bases map to TRBD1. Germline V gives CDR1 GTSNPN, CDR2 SVGIG (reference sequence). J gave up 4 bases and V 1 base, and 4 bases lay outside the gene matches. This CDR3 contains 14 residues. CDR3 in DNA: TGTGCCTGGAGTGCCGGGACAGCAGGAAACACCATATATTTT. This gives the protein CAWSAGTAGNTIYF.

DNA for the CDR3: TGCGCCAGCAGCGACAGGGGGCACTATAATTCACCCCTCCACTTT. Translated: CASSDRGHYNSPLHF. V is TRBV5-1 and J is TRBJ1-6, with TRBD1 matching over 10 bases. The CDR3 runs to 15 residues. With V trimmed by 4 bases and J by 3 bases, 1 base remained unmatched. Germline V gene sequence: CDR1 SGHRS, CDR2 YFSETQ.

This clone was observed a single time. The V gene is TRBV7-3, the J gene TRBJ2-4, with TRBD1 matching 7 bases. The germline V gene has CDR1 SGHTA and CDR2 FQGTGA. The CDR3 has 14 amino acids. J lost 4 bases, V lost 5 bases, and 5 bases had no gene match. The DNA for the CDR3 is TGTGCCAGCAGCACTGGGACAGTGAAAAACATTCAGTACTTC. It specifies CASSTGTVKNIQYF.

V is TRBV12-3 or TRBV12-4 and J is TRBJ1-5; weak D call: TRBD1 (5 bases). Trimming took 6 bases from V and 6 from J, leaving 9 bases between them. This CDR3 spans 12 amino acids. The CDR3 is CASRTQGQPQHF. The CDR3 region has the DNA TGTGCCAGCAGGACCCAGGGTCAGCCCCAGCATTTT.

The chain employs TRBV11-2 and TRBJ2-1, with 8 nucleotides matching TRBD2. The length of the CDR3 is 15 residues. Germline CDR1 is SGHAT and CDR2 is FQNNGV. After removal of 5 bases from V and 12 bases from J, the junction contained 15 bases not matched to a gene. CDR3 residues: CASSHSGSSPQLQFF. The CDR3, as DNA: TGTGCCAGCAGCCACAGCGGGAGCTCCCCCCAGCTGCAGTTCTTC.

The chain carries TRBV28 and TRBJ2-1, with D possibly TRBD2 on 5 matching bases. The CDR3 loop spans 12 amino acids. V was trimmed by 5 bases and J by 10 bases, leaving 12 bases between them. From germline, CDR1 is MDHEN and CDR2 SYDVKM. The chain's CDR3 is CASSLRLLEQFF. In nucleotides, the CDR3 is TGTGCCAGCAGTCTCCGACTACTCGAGCAGTTCTTC.

This chain uses TRBV6-2 or TRBV6-3 with TRBJ2-2, with D perhaps TRBD1 (5 bases). Germline CDR1 reads MNHEY; CDR2 reads SVGEGT. Deletions cut 0 bases from V and 7 bases from J, with 12 bases between. The CDR3 loop spans 15 amino acids. The CDR3 here is CASSYSSGHYGELFF. The CDR3 DNA reads as TGTGCCAGCAGTTACTCATCAGGACATTACGGGGAGCTGTTTTTT.

This clone was seen only a few times. V gene TRBV9 combines with J gene TRBJ2-2; no clear D. Germline-derived CDR1 and CDR2 are SGDLS and YYNGEE. CDR3 length: 15 residues. Trimming cost V 0 bases and J 1 base, with 7 bases left between them. The CDR3, as DNA: TGTGCCAGCAGCGTAGTGCACGGGAACACCGGGGAGCTGTTTTTT. Translated, it gives CASSVVHGNTGELFF.

The CDR3 DNA is TGTGCCAGCAGCTCAGGGACTAAGCGGAACACCGGGGAGCTGTTTTTT. Encoded protein: CASSSGTKRNTGELFF. V usage is TRBV5-4 and J usage is TRBJ2-2; 7 nucleotides match TRBD2. CDR3 length: 16 amino acids. In germline, CDR1 is SGHNT, CDR2 YYREEE (reference sequence). V shed 3 bases, J shed 1 base, and the junction held 6 bases outside the gene matches.

This chain connects TRBV19 to TRBJ2-2; 7 nucleotides align to TRBD1. Germline trimming cut 10 bases from V and 0 bases from J; bases unmatched to any gene: 5. There are 14 residues in the CDR3. Germline CDR1 is LNHDA and CDR2 is SQIVND (reference sequence). The CDR3 protein is CATAGGTNTGELFF. In DNA form, the CDR3 reads TGTGCCACCGCAGGGGGTACGAACACCGGGGAGCTGTTTTTT. The complete variable domain, with remaining parts taken from reference TRBV19 and TRBJ2-2, reads DGGITQSPKYLFRKEGQNVTLSCEQNLNHDAMYWYRQDPGQGLRLIYYSQIVNDFQKGDIAEGYSVSREKKESFPLTVTSAQKNPTAFYLCATAGGTNTGELFFGEGSRLTVL.